This is a list of T cell receptor beta chains from one sample in a study of blood T cell repertoires in COVID-19. Repertoires were generated with immunoSEQ multiplex PCR, while TCRdb's copy carries only in-frame clones and drops some. The sample yields approximately 210,000 clones, around 82% seen once. The sequenced material came from PBMCs or T cells enriched from blood (not recorded which). Source of these receptors: a woman aged 45-59 years with acute COVID-19. The CDR3 runs from the conserved cysteine through the conserved F or W. Each record gives: V gene, D gene, J gene, clone size, CDR3 DNA, CDR3 protein. A D gene is named only where the DNA matches it firmly. Where a row states a size, it is once, few, many or the class of an expanded clone; other rows omit it.

>TRBV19|NA|TRBJ2-3|NA
TGTGCCAGTAGTGACTTCACCGGGACACTTAGTACAGATACGCAGTATTTT
CASSDFTGTLSTDTQYF
>TRBV9|TRBD1|TRBJ2-1|NA
TGTGCCAGCAGCGTAGGACAGGGGAATGAGCAGTTCTTC
CASSVGQGNEQFF
>TRBV5-1|NA|TRBJ1-2|NA
TGCGCCAGCAGCTTGGGGGGCAGTTACGGCTCTACAGAGGATGGCTACACCTTC
CASSLGGSYGSTEDGYTF
>TRBV4-3|NA|TRBJ1-1|NA
TGCGCCAGCAGCCATCAGGGCCCGAACACTGAAGCTTTCTTT
CASSHQGPNTEAFF
>TRBV11-2|TRBD2|TRBJ2-5|NA
TGTGCCAGCAGCTTAGAACTAGCGGGGGACTGGGAGACCCAGTACTTC
CASSLELAGDWETQYF
>TRBV7-2|NA|TRBJ2-4|NA
TGTGCCAGCAGCTCCCGCCCCCCTAGCGCCGCGGCCAAAAACATTCAGTACTTC
CASSSRPPSAAAKNIQYF
>TRBV14|NA|TRBJ2-5|NA
TGTGCCAGCAGCCAAGGCGGGCCGCCACAAGAGACCCAGTACTTC
CASSQGGPPQETQYF
>TRBV6-1|NA|TRBJ1-1|NA
TGTGCCAGCAGTGAAATTCGGGGTGCTGAAGCTTTCTTT
CASSEIRGAEAFF
>TRBV14|TRBD1|TRBJ1-6|once
TGTGCCAGCAGCCAAGAGGGACAGTATAATTCACCCCTCCACTTT
CASSQEGQYNSPLHF
>TRBV29-1|TRBD1|TRBJ2-5|NA
TGCAGCGCAACAGGGGTAACAGGAGAGACCCAGTACTTC
CSATGVTGETQYF
>TRBV19|TRBD1|TRBJ1-1|NA
TGTGCCAGTAGTTCGCCAGGGGGCGCAAGAATCGGTGAAGCTTTCTTT
CASSSPGGARIGEAFF
>TRBV2|NA|TRBJ1-1|NA
TGTGCCAGCAGTGAACAGGGATACACTGAAGCTTTCTTT
CASSEQGYTEAFF
>TRBV4-1|NA|TRBJ1-3|NA
TGCGCCAGCAGCCAGGGGGGGACGGTGAGAGGAAACACCATATATTTT
CASSQGGTVRGNTIYF
>TRBV6-2/TRBV6-3|NA|TRBJ1-6|NA
TGTGCCAGCAGTTACAGCTCCAGGGTGAATTCACCCCTCCACTTT
CASSYSSRVNSPLHF
>TRBV5-4|NA|TRBJ2-2|NA
TGTGCCAGCAGCACCCGACAGGACCTCACCGGGGAGCTGTTTTTT
CASSTRQDLTGELFF
>TRBV7-2|TRBD1|TRBJ2-1|NA
TGTGCCAGCAGCATACCAGGGGGCTCCTACAATGAGCAGTTCTTC
CASSIPGGSYNEQFF
>TRBV18|NA|TRBJ1-4|NA
TGTGCCAGCTCACGACAGCAGGGGGAAAAACTGTTTTTT
CASSRQQGEKLFF
>TRBV15|NA|TRBJ1-1|NA
TGTGCCACCAGCGGATGGGGGGGGCTCGTAAAAAATGCTTTCTTT
CATSGWGGLVKNAFF
>TRBV4-1|TRBD1|TRBJ1-1|few
TGCGCCAGCAGCTGGGACAGGGGAAACACTGAAGCTTTCTTT
CASSWDRGNTEAFF
>TRBV5-4|TRBD2|TRBJ2-3|NA
TGTGCCAGCAGCTTGAAACGGGGGGGATCTAGCACAGATACGCAGTATTTT
CASSLKRGGSSTDTQYF
>TRBV4-3|TRBD1|TRBJ1-2|once
TGCGCCAGCAGCCAGGCTACCGGGACAGGGGATGGCTACACCTTC
CASSQATGTGDGYTF
>TRBV5-6|NA|TRBJ1-4|NA
TGTGCCAGCAGCCCGCTACGTGGTGAAAAACTGTTTTTT
CASSPLRGEKLFF
>TRBV18|NA|TRBJ1-1|NA
TGTGCCAGCTCACTACAGGGAAGGTACACTGAAGCTTTCTTT
CASSLQGRYTEAFF
>TRBV9|NA|TRBJ2-2|many
TGTGCCAGCAGCGTAGGTGACTTGAACACCGGGGAGCTGTTTTTT
CASSVGDLNTGELFF
>TRBV13|TRBD1|TRBJ1-6|NA
TGTGCCAGCAGCTGGGGACAGGGTGGTAATTCACCCCTCCACTTT
CASSWGQGGNSPLHF
>TRBV19|NA|TRBJ1-1|NA
TGTGCCAGTAGTATGGGCCTGCTTAACACTGAAGCTTTCTTT
CASSMGLLNTEAFF
>TRBV14|NA|TRBJ2-5|NA
TGTGCCAGCAGCCAAGATCAACCAGGGTGGGTGCAGACCCAGTACTTC
CASSQDQPGWVQTQYF
>TRBV29-1|TRBD1|TRBJ1-2|once
TGCAGCGTTACTGACAGGGGGGATGGCTACACCTTC
CSVTDRGDGYTF
>TRBV12-3/TRBV12-4|NA|TRBJ1-2|NA
TGTGCCAGCAGTCCCGGACAACAGTATGGCTACACCTTC
CASSPGQQYGYTF
>TRBV23-1|NA|TRBJ1-2|NA
TGCGCCACCCGACAGGAGAAAAACTATGGCTACACCTTC
CATRQEKNYGYTF
>TRBV5-4|TRBD2|TRBJ2-3|NA
TGTGCCAGCAGCTTGTGGCTAGCGGGGGGCGGGGCAGATACGCAGTATTTT
CASSLWLAGGGADTQYF
>TRBV7-8|NA|TRBJ1-5|few
TGTGCCAGCAGCTTAGCTCCAGGTGATCAGCCCCAGCATTTT
CASSLAPGDQPQHF
>TRBV5-1|NA|TRBJ1-2|NA
TGCGCCAGCAGCTTGGGACAGGACGGGCGCGGCTACACCTTC
CASSLGQDGRGYTF
>TRBV7-9|NA|TRBJ1-4|few
TGTGCCAGCAGCTTAGTTAGCGAAAAACTGTTTTTT
CASSLVSEKLFF
>TRBV5-6|NA|TRBJ2-1|NA
TGTGCCAGCAGGACGTGGGGCCAGGGTTCCTACAATGAGCAGTTCTTC
CASRTWGQGSYNEQFF
>TRBV2|NA|TRBJ1-1|NA
TGTGCCAGCAAGGTAGCCGTATCCACTGAAGCTTTCTTT
CASKVAVSTEAFF
>TRBV13|TRBD1|TRBJ1-6|NA
TGTGCCAGCAGCCTACTGGGACAGCCGTCACCCCTCCACTTT
CASSLLGQPSPLHF
>TRBV5-1|TRBD2|TRBJ2-2|NA
TGCGCCAGCAGTTTGACTAGCGGGATCACCGGGGAGCTGTTTTTT
CASSLTSGITGELFF
>TRBV9|NA|TRBJ2-2|once
TGTGCCAGCAGCCCTCTGGCAGGAAGGGGCACCGGGGAGCTGTTTTTT
CASSPLAGRGTGELFF
>TRBV19|TRBD1|TRBJ2-3|NA
TGTGCCAGTAGCCTACCGGGACAGGGGGCAGATACGCAGTATTTT
CASSLPGQGADTQYF
>TRBV19|NA|TRBJ1-5|many
TGTGCCAGTAGTATTTGGGGGGAGGGGGGCAATCAGCCCCAGCATTTT
CASSIWGEGGNQPQHF
>TRBV7-8|TRBD2|TRBJ2-5|NA
TGTGCCAGCAGCTTAGCGCGGGGGACGCGGACCCAGTACTTC
CASSLARGTRTQYF
>TRBV27|TRBD1|TRBJ1-2|NA
TGTGCCAGCAGTCTATCCGGGACAGGTCTTTTTGGCTACACCTTC
CASSLSGTGLFGYTF
>TRBV6-5|TRBD2|TRBJ2-5|NA
TGTGCCAGCAGCCGCGGGGGGTTCCAAGAGACCCAGTACTTC
CASSRGGFQETQYF
>TRBV28|NA|TRBJ1-2|NA
TGTGCCAGCAGTTTAACTTGGGGCTACACCTTC
CASSLTWGYTF
>TRBV6-2/TRBV6-3|TRBD2|TRBJ2-1|few
TGTGCCAGCAGTTGGACTAGCGGTGAGCAGTTCTTC
CASSWTSGEQFF